Given below is one TCR beta chain in context. Researchers amplified the TCR beta CDR3 regions from RNA transcripts. Researchers ran a first-round RT-PCR on the TCR CDR3 using the HTBI primer set. One entry per CDR3 protein results from TCRdb running MiXCR on the multiplex PCR reads. The sample lists about 690,000 distinct CDR3 sequences; approximately 15% were seen once. The entry originates in a study of T cells in Graves' hyperthyroidism and ophthalmopathy. Study as a whole: Blood from the periphery was taken at initial diagnosis, before any treatment.

Germline CDR1 and CDR2: SGHAT and FQNNGV. The CDR3 covers 16 residues. Trimming took 5 bases from V and 2 from J; bases not matched to a gene: 10. This chain links TRBV11-2 with TRBJ2-3, with 7 bases identical to TRBD2. The sequence was obtained from a man aged 45-65 years with Graves' hyperthyroidism. The sequenced sample was blood. The CDR3 loop is CASSHFASGATDTQYF. The CDR3 region has the DNA TGTGCCAGCAGCCATTTCGCTAGCGGAGCCACAGATACGCAGTATTTT.